The clone carrying this T cell receptor beta chain turned up a few times. Per germline, CDR1 SGHTA and CDR2 FQGTGA. CDR3 length: 13 amino acids. V gave up 9 bases and J gave up 1 base; unmatched junction bases: 4. This sample was taken from a study of blood T cell repertoires in COVID-19. Profiling relied on immunoSEQ multiplex PCR, and the TCRdb table lists in-frame clones only, not all of them. This table holds hundreds of thousands of clones, more than 80% found once. The sequence came from a man younger than 45 who had recovered from COVID-19. J is TRBJ1-1 and V is TRBV7-3, with 8 bases aligning to TRBD1. The sequenced sample was PBMCs or T cells enriched from blood (not recorded which). DNA for the CDR3: TGTGCCAGTGGACAGGGAACGAACACTGAAGCTTTCTTT. Its translation is CASGQGTNTEAFF.